In its sample, the clone carrying this T cell receptor beta chain was seen a few times. What it recognizes is unknown. The data stem from a study of type 1 regulatory T cells. Study summary: An in vitro protocol generated T-allo10, a Tr1-enriched, alloantigen-specific CD4 T cell product. Findings and caveats of the study: Type 1 regulatory T cells had a more restricted TCR repertoire than non-type 1 regulatory T cells.

Via MiXCR, TCRdb re-called the reads, giving one row per CDR3 protein. The table records 68,000 or so distinct CDR3 sequences, roughly 50% of them present only once. The origin of this receptor is a human donor in good health. Sequenced material: cultured non-Tr1 T cells, either the whole culture or a sorted T cell fraction (not recorded which).

As DNA, the CDR3 is TGTGCCAGCAGCGTGAGGGGGTTAGAGACCCAGTACTTC. Translated, it gives CASSVRGLETQYF. The rearrangement joins TRBV5-4 to TRBJ2-5, with D possibly TRBD1 on 6 matching bases. CDR1 and CDR2 from the germline V gene are SGHNT and YYREEE (reference sequence). V shed 4 bases and J shed 4 bases, with 11 bases lying between them. The CDR3 runs 13 residues.